This note documents a single T cell receptor beta chain sequence. Its antigen is currently unknown. A read error may produce the germline difference seen at one junction end. Additional DNA sequences in this sample encode the identical CDR3. This record comes from a study of brain metastases from non-small cell lung cancer. The table came from immunoSEQ multiplex PCR; TCRdb's copy has only in-frame clones and leaves some out. The data show fewer than 3,500 clones, with approximately 80% seen just once and 4.5% to 6% held by the top ten. Study conclusions and caveats: T-cell infiltration was lower in brain metastases than primaries (P < 0.001).

Germline CDR1 reads MNHNS; CDR2 reads SASEGT. The CDR3 runs to 14 residues. This chain connects TRBV6-1 to TRBJ2-5; 8 bases are shared with TRBD2. The receptor was derived from a donor at least 40 years old with non-small cell lung cancer. The sequenced sample was primary lung tumor tissue. CDR3 nucleotide sequence: TGTGCCAGCAGTGAAGGAGCGGGAGTAGAGACTCAGTACTTC. Translated: CASSEGAGVETQYF.